This TCR beta chain was found in a study of blood T cell repertoires in COVID-19. Study in general: Researchers got acute and convalescent COVID-19 samples from the United States, Italy and Spain.

Original handling: Amplified reference gene primers provided the basis for estimating nucleated cell counts. Assay: immunoSEQ multiplex PCR; the TCRdb copy retains only in-frame clones and omits some. V and J calls and clone size are those listed in that table; D and trimming were worked out from the DNA. The sample has just over 250,000 clones, around 87% seen once; the top ten hold roughly 2.5%. In germline, CDR1 is SGHNT, CDR2 YYREEE (reference sequence). The length of the CDR3 is 16 residues. V lost 3 bases to trimming and J lost 5 bases; unmatched junction nucleotides: 10. The chain is built from TRBV5-4 and TRBJ2-5; 10 bases fit TRBD2. The sample was peripheral blood. This clonotype originated in a woman between 50 and 59 years old with acute or convalescent COVID-19. CDR3 sequence: CASSSASGSSLETQYF. In DNA, the CDR3 is TGTGCCAGCAGCTCGGCTAGCGGGAGTAGCCTGGAGACCCAGTACTTC.